One sample yielded the 7 T cell receptor beta chains listed below, sequenced in a study of shared clonotypes between healthy human individuals. The repertoire was sequenced with immunoSEQ multiplex PCR; TCRdb's copy has only in-frame clones and lacks some. The sample contains some 2,100,000 clones, approximately 94% of which appear only once. The sequencing sample was made of naive CD4+ T cells sorted from blood. Indicated subset: CD45RA+ positively selected. The receptors were gathered from a man between 18 and 35 years old in good health.

The J gene is TRBJ1-5, the V gene TRBV6-1, with 9 positions matching TRBD1. The CDR3 runs 14 residues. Germline CDR1 and CDR2: MNHNS and SASEGT. With 10 bases clipped from V and 4 bases from J, the junction kept 8 bases outside the gene matches. In DNA, the CDR3 is TGTGCCACGGACAGGGGTCTTCATAATCAGCCCCAGCATTTT. Its protein product is CATDRGLHNQPQHF.

The J gene is TRBJ2-7, the V gene TRBV7-2; 9 nucleotides agree with TRBD1. The CDR3 spans 16 residues. Trimming took 1 base from V and 1 from J; bases not matched to a gene: 5. CDR1 is SGHTA and CDR2 is FQGNSA in the germline V gene. The CDR3 sequence is CASSLDLGTGSYEQYF. For the CDR3, the DNA is TGTGCCAGCAGCTTAGATCTAGGGACAGGGTCCTACGAGCAGTACTTC.

This clone has just one count. The rearrangement uses TRBV4-3 and TRBJ2-1; D possibly corresponds to TRBD2 (6 bases). Germline CDR1 LGHNA, CDR2 YSLEER. V was trimmed by 3 bases and J by 7 bases, leaving 19 bases between them. This CDR3 has 16 amino acids. The CDR3 region is CASSQGTLGLPNEQFF. The CDR3 DNA reads as TGCGCCAGCAGCCAGGGGACTTTGGGCTTGCCTAATGAGCAGTTCTTC.

J is TRBJ1-2 and V is TRBV19; no firm D call. Per germline, CDR1 LNHDA and CDR2 SQIVND (reference sequence). V dropped 3 bases and J dropped 2 bases, with 13 bases sitting between them. The CDR3 covers 15 residues. CDR3 bases: TGTGCCAGTAGTATTCCCTCTCTTGGGAACTATGGCTACACCTTC. Translated, it gives CASSIPSLGNYGYTF. The variable domain in full, with the rest retrieved from reference TRBV19 and TRBJ1-2, is DGGITQSPKYLFRKEGQNVTLSCEQNLNHDAMYWYRQDPGQGLRLIYYSQIVNDFQKGDIAEGYSVSREKKESFPLTVTSAQKNPTAFYLCASSIPSLGNYGYTFGSGTRLTVV.

J is TRBJ1-2 and V is TRBV30; 8 nucleotides line up with TRBD1. CDR1 GTSNPN and CDR2 SVGIG come from the germline V gene (reference sequence). This CDR3 contains 13 residues. V was clipped by 5 bases and J by 8 bases; unmatched bases: 10. CDR3 sequence: CAWHLTGVGGYTF. The CDR3 DNA follows: TGTGCCTGGCACCTGACAGGGGTTGGAGGCTACACCTTC.

The chain couples TRBV18 to TRBJ1-2; D not resolved. Trimming took 5 bases from V and 1 from J, leaving 17 bases between them. The CDR3 contains 16 residues. Germline assignment: CDR1 KGHSH and CDR2 LQKENI. CDR3 sequence: CASSATVGPGNYGYTF. CDR3 sequence (DNA): TGTGCCAGCTCAGCGACCGTGGGCCCCGGTAACTATGGCTACACCTTC. The complete variable domain, with remaining parts taken from reference TRBV18 and TRBJ1-2, reads NAGVMQNPRHLVRRRGQEARLRCSPMKGHSHVYWYRQLPEEGLKFMVYLQKENIIDESGMPKERFSAEFPKEGPSILRIQQVVRGDSAAYFCASSATVGPGNYGYTFGSGTRLTVV.

CDR3 sequence reads: CASRKLAGVYNEQFF. The CDR3 DNA follows: TGTGCCAGCAGAAAACTAGCGGGCGTTTACAATGAGCAGTTCTTC. V is TRBV7-2 and J is TRBJ2-1; 9 positions match TRBD2. The CDR3 sequence is 15 residues long. Germline CDR1 is SGHTA and CDR2 is FQGNSA. V shed 6 bases, J shed 4 bases, and the junction held 7 bases outside the gene matches.